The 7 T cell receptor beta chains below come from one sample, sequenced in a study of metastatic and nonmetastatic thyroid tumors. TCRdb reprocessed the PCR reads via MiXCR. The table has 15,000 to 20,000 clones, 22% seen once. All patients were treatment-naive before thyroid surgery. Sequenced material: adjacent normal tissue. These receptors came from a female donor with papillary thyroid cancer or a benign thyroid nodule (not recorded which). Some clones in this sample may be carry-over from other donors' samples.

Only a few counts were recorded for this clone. For the CDR3, the DNA is TGCAGTGCTAGGACGACAGGGGGAAAATACTACGAGCAGTACTTC. It translates to CSARTTGGKYYEQYF. This rearrangement joins TRBV20-1 to TRBJ2-7, with 9 bases that match TRBD1. The V gene end was trimmed by 3 bases and the J gene end by 3 bases; junction bases not matched to a gene: 9. This CDR3 comprises 15 residues. From germline, CDR1 is DFQATT and CDR2 SNEGSKA (reference sequence).

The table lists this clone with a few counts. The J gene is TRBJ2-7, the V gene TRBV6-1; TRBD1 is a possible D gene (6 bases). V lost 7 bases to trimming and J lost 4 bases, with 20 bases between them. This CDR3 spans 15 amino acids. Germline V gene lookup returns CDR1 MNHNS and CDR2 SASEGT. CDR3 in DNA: TGTGCCAGCACAGGGGCCTGGGAATGGACTTACGAGCAGTACTTC. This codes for CASTGAWEWTYEQYF.

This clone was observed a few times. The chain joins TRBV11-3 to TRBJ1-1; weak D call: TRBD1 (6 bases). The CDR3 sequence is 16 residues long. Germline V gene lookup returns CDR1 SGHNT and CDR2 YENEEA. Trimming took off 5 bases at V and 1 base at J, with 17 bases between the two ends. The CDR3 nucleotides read TGTGCCAGCAGCCCGGACAGCAAAGACTCGAACACTGAAGCTTTCTTT. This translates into CASSPDSKDSNTEAFF.

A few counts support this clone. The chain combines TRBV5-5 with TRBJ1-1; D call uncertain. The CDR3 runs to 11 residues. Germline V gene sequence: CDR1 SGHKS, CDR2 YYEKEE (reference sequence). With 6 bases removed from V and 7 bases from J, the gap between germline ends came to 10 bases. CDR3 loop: CASTEGNEAFF. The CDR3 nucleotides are TGTGCCAGCACCGAAGGGAATGAAGCTTTCTTT.

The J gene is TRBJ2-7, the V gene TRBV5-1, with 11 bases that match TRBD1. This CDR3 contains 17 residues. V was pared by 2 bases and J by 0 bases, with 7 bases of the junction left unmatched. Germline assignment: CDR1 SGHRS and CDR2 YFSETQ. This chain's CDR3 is CASSLPGQGAFSYEQYF. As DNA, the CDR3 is TGCGCCAGCAGCTTACCAGGACAGGGGGCCTTCTCCTACGAGCAGTACTTC. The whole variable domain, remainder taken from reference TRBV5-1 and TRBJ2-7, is KAGVTQTPRYLIKTRGQQVTLSCSPISGHRSVSWYQQTPGQGLQFLFEYFSETQRNKGNFPGRFSGRQFSNSRSEMNVSTLELGDSALYLCASSLPGQGAFSYEQYFGPGTRLTVT.

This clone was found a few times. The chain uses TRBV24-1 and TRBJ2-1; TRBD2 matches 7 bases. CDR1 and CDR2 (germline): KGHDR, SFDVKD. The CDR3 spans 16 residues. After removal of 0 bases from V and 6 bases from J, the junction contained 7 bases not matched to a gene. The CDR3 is CATSDLPAGVRNEQFF. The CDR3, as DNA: TGTGCCACCAGTGATTTGCCGGCGGGAGTACGCAATGAGCAGTTCTTC.

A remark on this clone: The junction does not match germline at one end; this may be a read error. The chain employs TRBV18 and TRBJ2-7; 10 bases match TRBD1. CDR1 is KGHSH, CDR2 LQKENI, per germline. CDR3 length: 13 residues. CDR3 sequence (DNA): TGTGTCAGCTCAGTGGACAGGGGGAGGGAGCAGTACTTC. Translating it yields CVSSVDRGREQYF.